Listed below are T cell receptor beta chains from one sample, sequenced in a study of T-cell memory formation after mild COVID-19. TCRdb reanalysed the 5' RACE reads using MiXCR and keeps one entry per CDR3 protein. Of 280,000 or so distinct CDR3 sequences listed, approximately 19% were seen once; the top ten hold more than 20%. Material for sequencing was PBMCs or a T cell subset sorted from them (not recorded which). The receptors shown here come from a man aged 18 to 35 who had mild COVID-19 (a few samples of this study predate the infection). Cell type and time point are not known. Each CDR3 is given with its conserved first and last residue. The order of the fields is clone size, CDR3 length, V gene, J gene, CDR3 protein. Size values are once, few and many counts, or a class for expanded clones, and some rows have none.

>-|19|TRBV6-5|TRBJ2-6
CASSSIRMGTGPGANVLTF
>-|16|TRBV13|TRBJ2-1
CASSTGTGISYNEQFF
>-|13|TRBV7-2|TRBJ2-1
CASSLWTRYEQFF
>-|13|TRBV7-2|TRBJ1-2
CASSSPRVYGYTF
>-|15|TRBV18|TRBJ2-5
CASSPPRGGQETQYF
>-|14|TRBV2|TRBJ2-5
CASRGGRDQETQYF
>-|14|TRBV20-1|TRBJ2-7
CSAGDRGRSYEQYF
>-|14|TRBV2|TRBJ2-7
CASRLELTSYEQYF
>-|16|TRBV5-4|TRBJ2-2
CASSSETSGFTGELFF
>-|14|TRBV10-3|TRBJ2-3
CAIKTGKGADTQYF
>-|14|TRBV10-1|TRBJ2-2
CASSESYGTGELFF
>few|15|TRBV4-2|TRBJ1-2
CASSQDPRYGVGYTF
>many|14|TRBV5-1|TRBJ2-7
CASSLGRGVNEQYF
>once|17|TRBV30|TRBJ2-7
CAWSGESGTGATYEQYF
>many|15|TRBV11-2|TRBJ2-3
CASSAGTSGGDTQYF
>-|14|TRBV27|TRBJ2-7
CASSWAGPTYEQYF
>many|16|TRBV5-1|TRBJ2-1
CASSPGLAGGANEQFF
>-|13|TRBV20-1|TRBJ1-4
CSATTGTNEKLFF
>few|15|TRBV9|TRBJ2-3
CASSVGRGGSDTQYF
>-|18|TRBV7-8|TRBJ2-4
CASSLRDRGMLAKNIQYF
>-|13|TRBV6-5|TRBJ1-2
CASSYSEGYGYTF
>few|17|TRBV9|TRBJ2-3
CASSLRDRGFSTDTQYF
>-|12|TRBV7-9|TRBJ2-3
CASSPTLGGPEF
>-|15|TRBV5-1|TRBJ1-1
CASSLLRGRRTEAFF
>few|13|TRBV10-3|TRBJ2-2
CAISAGGPGELFF
>few|16|TRBV20-1|TRBJ2-1
CSAREGPGYIHDEQFF
>-|12|TRBV27|TRBJ2-3
CASRLGMDTQYF
>few|17|TRBV2|TRBJ2-7
CASSEEPDIIAPYEQYF
>few|14|TRBV30|TRBJ2-1
CAWSIPGPYNEQLF
>few|13|TRBV9|TRBJ2-5
CASSVGAGETQYF
>-|16|TRBV7-6|TRBJ2-2
CASSSGQGLFTGELFF
>medium-sized|15|TRBV5-1|TRBJ2-5
CASSSVVGGQETQYF
>once|14|TRBV20-1|TRBJ1-1
CSARSPMGGTEAFF
>-|13|TRBV18|TRBJ2-7
CASSPQGAYEQYF
>few|14|TRBV27|TRBJ1-5
CASSLGRPNQPQHF
>-|17|TRBV11-2|TRBJ2-2
CASSKGLAGENTGELFF
>-|15|TRBV7-2|TRBJ2-2
CASSRDPTNTGELFF
>few|12|TRBV12-3/TRBV12-4|TRBJ2-7
CASSPSTDEQYF
>few|15|TRBV6-5|TRBJ2-7
CASSNRDRGKYEQYF
>few|13|TRBV7-9|TRBJ2-5
CASNWAAQETQYF
>few|14|TRBV4-1|TRBJ1-1
CASSPPRASSEAFF
>-|14|TRBV12-3/TRBV12-4|TRBJ1-5
CASSLFEGPQPQHF
>few|17|TRBV12-3/TRBV12-4|TRBJ2-1
CASSSQSFLGVDNEQFF
>few|13|TRBV7-9|TRBJ2-2
CARTGGWPGELFF
>-|13|TRBV7-9|TRBJ2-1
CASSPNTVQLQFF
>few|15|TRBV4-1|TRBJ1-4
CASSQGDRGNEKLFF
>-|14|TRBV2|TRBJ2-1
CASSLAGGPDEQLF
>many|12|TRBV5-6|TRBJ1-5
CASSLGAQPQHF
>few|13|TRBV24-1|TRBJ2-5
CATSDGPRETQYF
>-|14|TRBV4-3|TRBJ1-2
CASSSGVFRGGYTF